The T cell receptor (beta chain) under discussion was sequenced for a study of OX40 agonist ivuxolimab in advanced cancers. Study as a whole: Three patients showed partial responses: one hepatocellular carcinoma and two cutaneous melanoma cases.

The method was immunoSEQ multiplex PCR; TCRdb's version includes in-frame clones alone and lacks a portion of them. Of around 33,000 clones listed, roughly 80% are singletons. This CDR3 has 16 residues. V lost 0 bases to trimming and J lost 4 bases; unmatched junction nucleotides: 6. Germline-derived CDR1 and CDR2 are MNHEY and SVGAGI. This chain connects TRBV6-5 to TRBJ1-3; 7 bases align to TRBD1. The sequencing here drew on CD4+ or CD8+ T cells sorted from blood, taken in a trial of the OX40 agonist ivuxolimab. The TCR was taken from an adult with an advanced solid tumor such as melanoma, head and neck, liver or kidney cancer. CDR3 coding DNA: TGTGCCAGCAGTTACTCAGGGGGCGCGGGAGGAAACACCATATATTTT. Translating it yields CASSYSGGAGGNTIYF.